The following is a T cell receptor (beta chain) sequence with its context. Sequencing used immunoSEQ multiplex PCR; TCRdb keeps in-frame clones, though not all of them. The table has 800,000 to 1,200,000 clones, 75% to 85% seen once. The germline V and J ends were trimmed by 2 bases and 5 bases, with 9 bases remaining between them. The CDR3 contains 13 residues. Germline values: CDR1 KGHSH, CDR2 LQKENI. This specimen belongs to a study of shared clonotypes between healthy human individuals. V usage is TRBV18 and J usage is TRBJ2-5; maybe TRBD1 (5 bases). This TCR derives from a young man in good health. Some clones in this sample may be carry-over from other donors' samples. Sequenced material: memory CD4+ T cells from PBMCs. Stated subset: CD45RA-negative fraction. The CDR3 loop reads CASSPGPGETQYF. CDR3 in DNA: TGTGCCAGCTCACCAGGGCCAGGGGAGACCCAGTACTTC.